This T cell receptor (beta chain) was observed in a study of CD8 T cells in ankylosing spondylitis. TCRdb itself ran the 5' RACE reads through MiXCR, one entry per CDR3 protein. The table lists over 130,000 distinct CDR3 sequences, 40% to 50% of them singletons. The germline CDR1 and CDR2 sequences are MNHNS and SASEGT. The CDR3 consists of 16 residues. V was shortened by 6 bases and J by 5 bases, with 17 bases between the two germline ends. The chain has TRBV6-1 and TRBJ1-6; D unclear. This TCR was sampled from a male donor with ankylosing spondylitis. The sample consisted of synovial fluid, either unsorted or a sorted T cell fraction (not recorded which). CDR3 loop: CASRDLGSHHNSPLHF. For the CDR3, the DNA is TGTGCCAGCAGGGACCTGGGCAGTCACCATAATTCACCCCTCCACTTT.